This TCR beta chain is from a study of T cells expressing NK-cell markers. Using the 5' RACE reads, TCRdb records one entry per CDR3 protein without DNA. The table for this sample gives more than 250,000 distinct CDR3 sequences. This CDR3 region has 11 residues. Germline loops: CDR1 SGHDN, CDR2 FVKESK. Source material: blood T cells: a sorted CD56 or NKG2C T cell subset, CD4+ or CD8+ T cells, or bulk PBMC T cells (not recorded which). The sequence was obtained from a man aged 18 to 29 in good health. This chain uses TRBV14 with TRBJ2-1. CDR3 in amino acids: CASGPYNEQFF.